Below are 31 T cell receptor beta chains sequenced from a single sample in a study of response to subunit inactivated influenza vaccine. Via MiXCR, TCRdb re-called the RT-PCR reads, giving one row per CDR3 protein. The profile shows over 150,000 distinct CDR3 sequences, approximately 12% of them singletons. This specimen consisted of CD8+ T cells sorted from PBMCs, obtained less than 30 months after vaccination. The origin of the receptors is a man between 45 and 75 years old who received an inactivated influenza vaccine.

This clonotype was recorded many times. The chain is built from TRBV28 and TRBJ2-5, with 9 bases that match TRBD2. From germline, CDR1 is MDHEN and CDR2 SYDVKM. The CDR3 extends over 16 amino acids. The ends lost 5 bases at V and 4 bases at J; junction bases unmatched: 11. This chain's CDR3 is CASSNGLARGRETQYF. DNA for the CDR3: TGTGCCAGCAGTAATGGACTAGCGAGGGGTAGAGAGACCCAGTACTTC.

The sample holds a few counts of this clonotype. The chain links TRBV5-5 to TRBJ2-1; TRBD1 matches at 9 bases. With 3 bases clipped from V and 1 base from J, the junction kept 2 bases outside the gene matches. Germline CDR1 SGHKS, CDR2 YYEKEE (reference sequence). The CDR3 sequence is 15 residues long. The CDR3 region has the DNA TGTGCCAGCAGCTCCGGGACAGGGTCCTACAATGAGCAGTTCTTC. Encoded protein: CASSSGTGSYNEQFF.

This clonotype came up a few times. The gene calls are TRBV19 and TRBJ2-3; no clear D gene. V dropped 6 bases and J dropped 2 bases, with 9 bases sitting between them. The CDR3 has 13 amino acids. CDR1 and CDR2 (germline): LNHDA, SQIVND (reference sequence). This CDR3 is CASSYGNTDTQYF. DNA of the CDR3: TGTGCCAGTAGCTATGGAAACACAGATACGCAGTATTTT.

The chain couples TRBV5-1 to TRBJ2-7; D gene uncertain. The germline gives CDR1 SGHRS, CDR2 YFSETQ. The CDR3 is 15 amino acids. V lost 4 bases and J 4 bases, leaving 18 bases between the germline ends. The DNA of the CDR3 is TGCGCCAGCAGCCAGACGGGTAGATGGGTTTACGAGCAGTACTTC. As protein: CASSQTGRWVYEQYF. Full variable domain (outside the CDR3, taken from reference TRBV5-1 and TRBJ2-7): KAGVTQTPRYLIKTRGQQVTLSCSPISGHRSVSWYQQTPGQGLQFLFEYFSETQRNKGNFPGRFSGRQFSNSRSEMNVSTLELGDSALYLCASSQTGRWVYEQYFGPGTRLTVT.

The chain is built from TRBV15 and TRBJ1-6; D unresolved. Trimming took off 0 bases at V and 7 bases at J, with 10 bases between the two ends. From germline, CDR1 is LNHNV and CDR2 YYDKDF (reference sequence). The CDR3 runs 15 residues. CDR3 sequence (DNA): TGTGCCACCAGCAGAGATTCGTCGGTGAATTCACCCCTCCACTTT. It is translated as CATSRDSSVNSPLHF.

This clonotype was counted between two and nine times. V is TRBV20-1 and J is TRBJ2-4, with D unclear. V was trimmed by 2 bases and J by 0 bases, leaving 2 bases between them. From germline, CDR1 is DFQATT and CDR2 SNEGSKA (reference sequence). This CDR3 is built from 12 residues. For the CDR3, the DNA is TGCAGTGCTAGACTAGCCAAAAACATTCAGTACTTC. It translates to CSARLAKNIQYF.

The chain employs TRBV28 and TRBJ2-5, with 9 nucleotides matching TRBD2. Germline V gives CDR1 MDHEN, CDR2 SYDVKM. CDR3 length equals 15 residues. V trimming: 6 bases; J trimming: 3 bases; junction bases outside the gene matches: 8. Here the CDR3 DNA reads TGTGCCAGCAGCGACGGACTAGCGAGAAAAGAGACCCAGTACTTC. It encodes CASSDGLARKETQYF.

This clonotype was counted only a few times. J is TRBJ2-1 and V is TRBV12-3 or TRBV12-4; D perhaps matches TRBD1 (6 bases). V shed 7 bases and J shed 8 bases, with 24 bases lying between them. There are 16 residues in the CDR3. DNA for the CDR3: TGTGCCAGCACCCGGTTAGGCCAGGGGATGACCGATGAGCAGTTCTTC. Its translation: CASTRLGQGMTDEQFF.

The chain recombines TRBV7-6 with TRBJ2-3; D call uncertain. This CDR3 is built from 16 residues. V lost 1 base, J lost 3 bases, and 14 bases lay in between. Germline CDR1 SGHVS, CDR2 FNYEAQ. The CDR3: CASSLERLDGTDTQYF. In nucleotides, the CDR3 is TGTGCCAGCAGCTTAGAGAGGTTAGACGGTACAGATACGCAGTATTTT.

This clonotype was seen only a few times. This chain uses TRBV20-1 with TRBJ2-7; maybe TRBD1 (6 bases). V was pared by 0 bases and J by 2 bases, with 11 bases between. The CDR3 contains 14 residues. Germline-derived CDR1 and CDR2 are DFQATT and SNEGSKA (reference sequence). The CDR3 sequence is CSARDWTETYEQYF. CDR3 nucleotides: TGCAGTGCTAGAGATTGGACAGAGACCTACGAGCAGTACTTC.

The rearrangement joins TRBV15 to TRBJ2-7; D ambiguous. Germline assignment: CDR1 LNHNV and CDR2 YYDKDF (reference sequence). The V end lost 0 bases, the J end lost 4 bases, and 22 bases lay between the germline ends. The CDR3 totals 18 residues. The CDR3 sequence is CATSREPKTPEILYEQYF. The CDR3 nucleotides are TGTGCCACCAGCAGAGAGCCTAAGACCCCAGAGATCCTTTACGAGCAGTACTTC.

This clonotype came up many times. The chain combines TRBV6-2 or TRBV6-3 with TRBJ2-2; 11 positions agree with TRBD2. V lost 6 bases, J lost 1 base, and 7 bases stayed unmatched. This CDR3 has 17 residues. Germline lookup yields CDR1 MNHEY and CDR2 SVGEGT. CDR3 sequence reads: CASSRLAGTLNTGELFF. CDR3 coding DNA: TGTGCCAGCAGCCGACTAGCGGGGACCCTGAACACCGGGGAGCTGTTTTTT.

The chain combines TRBV20-1 with TRBJ2-1, with D hard to call. The CDR3 is 10 residues long. The V gene lost 6 bases and the J gene lost 8 bases, with 8 bases spanning the gap. Germline CDR1 reads DFQATT; CDR2 reads SNEGSKA (reference sequence). Here the CDR3 DNA reads TGCAGTGCCCCCGTATATGAGCAGTTCTTC. This gives the protein CSAPVYEQFF.

The J gene is TRBJ2-2, the V gene TRBV29-1; possible D gene TRBD1, 6 bases. Trimming shortened V by 6 bases and J by 6 bases, and 8 bases separated the two germline ends. Germline V gene data show CDR1 as SQVTM and CDR2 as ANQGSEA. CDR3 length: 11 residues. CDR3 residues: CSVTGSGELFF. The CDR3 DNA is TGCAGCGTAACAGGGTCCGGGGAGCTGTTTTTT.

Remarks on this clonotype: The junction departs from the called germline gene at one end, perhaps through a read error. This chain uses TRBV7-7 with TRBJ2-2; a possible D gene is TRBD1 (6 bases). Germline V gene lookup returns CDR1 SSHAT and CDR2 FNYEAQ (reference sequence). CDR3 size: 16 residues. The DNA for the CDR3 is TGTGCTAGCAGCTTATATTCAGCCCAGGGGACCGGGGAGCTGTTTTTT. Translating gives CASSLYSAQGTGELFF.

V is TRBV11-2 and J is TRBJ1-4, with 8 bases matching TRBD1. V shed 5 bases, J shed 5 bases, and the junction held 4 bases outside the gene matches. The germline V gene has CDR1 SGHAT and CDR2 FQNNGV. The CDR3 is 14 amino acids. The chain's CDR3 is CASSKQGENEKLFF. The CDR3, as DNA: TGTGCCAGCAGCAAACAGGGGGAGAATGAAAAACTGTTTTTT.

This clonotype occurred many times. This rearrangement joins TRBV28 to TRBJ1-2, with D perhaps matching TRBD1 (6 bases). The germline V and J ends were trimmed by 1 base and 4 bases, with 16 bases remaining between them. This CDR3 has 16 amino acids. CDR1 MDHEN and CDR2 SYDVKM come from the germline V gene. The CDR3 DNA reads TGTGCCAGCAGTTTATCCGAGGGGGGAGGGTCCTATGGCTACACCTTC. Translated, it gives CASSLSEGGGSYGYTF.

This rearrangement joins TRBV4-1 to TRBJ1-1; D gene unclear. V shed 3 bases and J shed 8 bases, with 7 bases lying between them. CDR1 is MGHRA and CDR2 is YSYEKL in the germline V gene. This CDR3 comprises 11 residues. For the CDR3, the DNA is TGCGCCAGCAGCCAGTACTCAGAAGCTTTCTTT. Translated: CASSQYSEAFF.

The chain is built from TRBV7-6 and TRBJ1-2; D may be TRBD1 (6 bases). Per the germline V gene, CDR1 is SGHVS and CDR2 is FNYEAQ. This CDR3 comprises 17 residues. Trimming cost V 5 bases and J 0 bases, with 19 bases left between them. CDR3 bases: TGTGCCAGCAGCCAGACCCAGGGGCCTCCCACTAACTATGGCTACACCTTC. Its protein product is CASSQTQGPPTNYGYTF. The entire variable domain, with the rest obtained from reference TRBV7-6 and TRBJ1-2, is as follows: GAGVSQSPRYKVTKRGQDVALRCDPISGHVSLYWYRQALGQGPEFLTYFNYEAQQDKSGLPNDRFSAERPEGSISTLTIQRTEQRDSAMYRCASSQTQGPPTNYGYTFGSGTRLTVV.

This sequence joins TRBV3-1 and TRBJ2-6; D might be TRBD2 (5 bases). CDR1 LGHDT and CDR2 YNNKEL come from the germline V gene (reference sequence). The CDR3 totals 15 residues. The V and J ends lost 5 bases and 2 bases respectively, with 10 bases between them. The CDR3 loop reads CASSKEVPGANVLTF. The CDR3 nucleotides are TGTGCCAGCAGCAAGGAGGTCCCTGGGGCCAACGTCCTGACTTTC.

This clonotype was counted at least ten times. The J gene is TRBJ2-1, the V gene TRBV27; D not certain. V was clipped by 5 bases and J by 9 bases, with 11 bases between them. The length of the CDR3 is 12 residues. The germline gives CDR1 MNHEY, CDR2 SMNVEV (reference sequence). CDR3 loop: CASSPKVGEQFF. The DNA of the CDR3 is TGTGCCAGCAGTCCCAAGGTTGGTGAGCAGTTCTTC.

The chain has TRBV4-3 and TRBJ2-7; 9 bases are a match to TRBD1. The germline CDR1 and CDR2 sequences are LGHNA and YSLEER. J lost 4 bases, V lost 2 bases, and 3 bases had no gene match. CDR3 length: 14 amino acids. The CDR3 DNA sequence: TGCGCCAGCAGCCAAAGGGACAGGGTGTACGAGCAGTACTTC. Its translation is CASSQRDRVYEQYF.

V is TRBV27 and J is TRBJ1-6; D uncertain. Germline V gene data show CDR1 as MNHEY and CDR2 as SMNVEV (reference sequence). V lost 5 bases and J 7 bases, leaving 6 bases between the germline ends. The length of the CDR3 is 12 residues. The CDR3 nucleotides read TGTGCCAGCAGTACCCGGAATTCACCCCTCCACTTT. It encodes CASSTRNSPLHF.

The chain employs TRBV4-1 and TRBJ2-1; D may be TRBD2 (7 bases). Germline V CDR1 and CDR2: MGHRA, YSYEKL. V was pared by 1 base and J by 9 bases, with 16 bases between. This CDR3 region has 15 residues. CDR3 in amino acids: CASSQGGGADGEQFF. The CDR3 region has the DNA TGCGCCAGCAGCCAAGGTGGGGGGGCCGATGGTGAGCAGTTCTTC.

This clonotype was seen more than once but under ten times. The V call is TRBV30, the J call TRBJ1-5, with D unclear. This CDR3 is 12 amino acids long. V lost 2 bases and J 8 bases, leaving 10 bases between the germline ends. The germline CDR1 and CDR2 sequences are GTSNPN and SVGIG (reference sequence). As DNA, the CDR3 is TGTGCCTGGAGTCATGAAGCGGAGCCCCAGCATTTT. Residues: CAWSHEAEPQHF.

The V and J genes are TRBV19 and TRBJ2-4; possible D gene TRBD1, 5 bases. The CDR3 spans 16 residues. V lost 4 bases to trimming and J lost 6 bases, with 19 bases between them. Germline V gene lookup returns CDR1 LNHDA and CDR2 SQIVND (reference sequence). The CDR3 DNA follows: TGTGCCAGTAGTACGGACACATTTGGGCGTGGAAACATTCAGTACTTC. Encoded protein: CASSTDTFGRGNIQYF.

This sequence joins TRBV6-5 and TRBJ2-2; D remains ambiguous. The CDR3 extends over 15 amino acids. V dropped 2 bases and J dropped 0 bases, with 7 bases sitting between them. Germline-derived CDR1 and CDR2 are MNHEY and SVGAGI. CDR3 coding DNA: TGTGCCAGCAGTTACCCCAGTGCGAACACCGGGGAGCTGTTTTTT. Translated, it gives CASSYPSANTGELFF.

A few counts support this clonotype. This chain connects TRBV4-1 to TRBJ2-7, with TRBD2 matching 9 bases. Unmatched junction bases numbered 6, after V lost 2 bases and J lost 4 bases. The CDR3 is 15 amino acids. The germline V gene has CDR1 MGHRA and CDR2 YSYEKL. The CDR3 sequence: CASSQIRTSEYEQYF. CDR3 DNA: TGCGCCAGCAGCCAAATTCGGACTAGCGAGTACGAGCAGTACTTC.

J is TRBJ1-5 and V is TRBV5-6; D remains ambiguous. CDR3 size: 14 residues. The germline CDR1 and CDR2 sequences are SGHDT and YYEEEE. V was pared by 4 bases and J by 7 bases, with 15 bases between. CDR3 sequence reads: CASSDGRWGQPQHF. CDR3 DNA sequence: TGTGCCAGCAGCGACGGGAGATGGGGACAGCCCCAGCATTTT.

The chain recombines TRBV4-3 with TRBJ1-2, with D tentatively TRBD1 (5 bases). Germline loops: CDR1 LGHNA, CDR2 YSLEER. The CDR3 extends over 15 amino acids. Trimming shortened V by 5 bases and J by 6 bases, and 19 bases separated the two germline ends. DNA of the CDR3: TGCGCCAGCAGCACAGGTCCAGACAGCTTCCATGGCTACACCTTC. As protein: CASSTGPDSFHGYTF.

This chain joins TRBV6-1 and TRBJ1-4; 7 nucleotides agree with TRBD1. The CDR3 consists of 16 residues. The V gene end was trimmed by 4 bases and the J gene end by 0 bases; junction bases not matched to a gene: 5. The germline V gene has CDR1 MNHNS and CDR2 SASEGT. CDR3 in DNA: TGTGCCAGCAGTGCCCGGGACAGTGCAACTAATGAAAAACTGTTTTTT. Its protein product is CASSARDSATNEKLFF.